This T cell receptor (beta chain) was found in a study of identical twins. Study-wide findings and caveats: Beta out-of-frame sequences showed weaker excess sharing between twins.

Each CDR3 protein is one row after TCRdb ran MiXCR on the 5' RACE reads. The sample has roughly 720,000 distinct CDR3 sequences, 15% to 20% seen once; the top ten hold over 10%. This clonotype was detected only a few times. Its antigen is not known. A further study also used this sample, focusing on T cells expressing NK-cell markers.

Sequencing was carried out using PBMCs. This sequence was found in a woman aged 18-29 years in good health.

CDR3 residues: CSARKGQTNQPQHF. The DNA for the CDR3 is TGCAGTGCTAGAAAGGGGCAGACCAATCAGCCCCAGCATTTT. The rearrangement joins TRBV20-1 to TRBJ1-5; tentatively, D is TRBD1 (5 bases). Germline lookup yields CDR1 DFQATT and CDR2 SNEGSKA (reference sequence). The V end was cut by 2 bases, the J end by 3 bases, with 11 bases between. The CDR3 runs to 14 residues.